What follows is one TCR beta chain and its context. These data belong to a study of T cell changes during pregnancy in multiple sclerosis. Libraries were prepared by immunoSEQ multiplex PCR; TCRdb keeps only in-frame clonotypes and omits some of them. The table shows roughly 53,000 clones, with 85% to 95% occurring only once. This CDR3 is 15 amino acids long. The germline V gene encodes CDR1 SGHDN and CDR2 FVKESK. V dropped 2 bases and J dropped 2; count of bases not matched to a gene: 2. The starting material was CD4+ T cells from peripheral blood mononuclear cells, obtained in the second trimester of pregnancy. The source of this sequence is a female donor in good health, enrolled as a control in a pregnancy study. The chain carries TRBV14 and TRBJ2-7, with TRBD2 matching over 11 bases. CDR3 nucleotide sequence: TGTGCCAGCAGCCAACAGGGACTAGCGGCCTACGAGCAGTACTTC. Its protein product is CASSQQGLAAYEQYF.